This T cell receptor (beta chain) was captured by sequencing in a study of T-cell reconstitution after alpha-beta-depleted transplantation in children. Germline CDR1 reads SGHTA; CDR2 reads FQGNSA. V was shortened by 5 bases and J by 7 bases, with 23 bases between the two germline ends. This CDR3 comprises 17 residues. This clonotype was detected many times. Unique molecular identifiers were incorporated during preparation of the TCRbeta library. One entry per CDR3 protein results from TCRdb running MiXCR on the PCR reads. Of over 150,000 distinct CDR3 sequences in the sample, about 6.8% were seen once.

The sequence derives from a human donor who donated a stem cell graft to a child with Wiskott-Aldrich syndrome. The chain combines TRBV7-2 with TRBJ1-4; D possibly corresponds to TRBD1 (5 bases). The material was PBMCs from the stem cell graft donor, obtained from the stem cell graft. CDR3 sequence (DNA): TGTGCCAGCAGCCTAAGGGGCAGTCCCTCGACGAGTGAAAAACTGTTTTTT. Amino acids: CASSLRGSPSTSEKLFF.